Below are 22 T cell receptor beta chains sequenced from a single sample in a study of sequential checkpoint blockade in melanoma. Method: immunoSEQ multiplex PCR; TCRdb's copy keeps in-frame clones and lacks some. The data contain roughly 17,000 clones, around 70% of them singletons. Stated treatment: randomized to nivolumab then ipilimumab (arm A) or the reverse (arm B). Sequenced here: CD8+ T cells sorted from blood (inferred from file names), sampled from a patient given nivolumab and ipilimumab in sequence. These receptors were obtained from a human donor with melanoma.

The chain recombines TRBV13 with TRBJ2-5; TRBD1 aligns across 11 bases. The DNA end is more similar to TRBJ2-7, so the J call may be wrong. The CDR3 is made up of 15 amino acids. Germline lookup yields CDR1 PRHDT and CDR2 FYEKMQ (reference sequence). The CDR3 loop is CASSSGTGGYYEQYF. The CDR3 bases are TGTGCCAGCAGCTCTGGGACAGGGGGATACTACGAGCAGTACTTC.

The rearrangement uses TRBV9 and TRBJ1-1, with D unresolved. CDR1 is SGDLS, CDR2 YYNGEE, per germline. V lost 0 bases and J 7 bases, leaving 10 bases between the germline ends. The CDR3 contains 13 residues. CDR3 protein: CASSVAYPGEAFF. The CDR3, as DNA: TGTGCCAGCAGCGTAGCCTATCCAGGTGAAGCTTTCTTT. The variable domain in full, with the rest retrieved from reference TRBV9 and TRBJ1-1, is DSGVTQTPKHLITATGQRVTLRCSPRSGDLSVYWYQQSLDQGLQFLIQYYNGEERAKGNILERFSAQQFPDLHSELNLSSLELGDSALYFCASSVAYPGEAFFGQGTRLTVV.

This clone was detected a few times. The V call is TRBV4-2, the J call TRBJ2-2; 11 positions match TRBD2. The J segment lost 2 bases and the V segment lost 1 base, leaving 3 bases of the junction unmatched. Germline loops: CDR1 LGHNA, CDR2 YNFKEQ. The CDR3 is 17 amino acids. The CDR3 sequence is CASSQGTSGGNTGELFF. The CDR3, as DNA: TGTGCCAGCAGCCAAGGAACTAGCGGGGGTAACACCGGGGAGCTGTTTTTT.

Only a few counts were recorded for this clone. CDR3 DNA sequence: TGTGCCAGCAGCAGGTACAGGAGCTCCTACGAGCAGTACTTC. Protein sequence: CASSRYRSSYEQYF. V and J are TRBV21-1 and TRBJ2-7; the D segment call TRBD1 is taken from the table without a DNA check. TRBV21-1 is flagged as a pseudogene. This CDR3 is 14 amino acids long.

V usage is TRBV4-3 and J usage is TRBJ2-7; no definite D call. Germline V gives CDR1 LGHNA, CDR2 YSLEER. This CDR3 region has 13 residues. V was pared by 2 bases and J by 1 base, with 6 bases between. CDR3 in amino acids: CASSQTQSYEQYF. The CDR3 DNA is TGCGCCAGCAGCCAAACACAGTCCTACGAGCAGTACTTC.

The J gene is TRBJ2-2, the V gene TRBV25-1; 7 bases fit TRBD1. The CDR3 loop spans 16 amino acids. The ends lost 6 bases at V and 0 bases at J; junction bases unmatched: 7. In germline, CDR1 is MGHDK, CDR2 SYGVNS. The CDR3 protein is CASSDSGQANTGELFF. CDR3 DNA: TGTGCCAGCAGCGACTCCGGACAGGCGAACACCGGGGAGCTGTTTTTT.

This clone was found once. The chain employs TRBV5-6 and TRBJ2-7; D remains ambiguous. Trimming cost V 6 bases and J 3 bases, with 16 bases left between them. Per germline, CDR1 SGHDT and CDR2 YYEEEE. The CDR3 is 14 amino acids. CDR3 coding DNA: TGTGCCAGCATGTTGGCTGGTTCCTTCTACGAGCAGTACTTC. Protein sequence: CASMLAGSFYEQYF.

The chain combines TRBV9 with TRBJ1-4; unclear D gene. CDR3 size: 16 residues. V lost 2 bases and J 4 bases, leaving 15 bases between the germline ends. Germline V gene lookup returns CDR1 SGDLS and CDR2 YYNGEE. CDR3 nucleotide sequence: TGTGCCAGCAGCGTCTACGGCGGGGATGATAATGAAAAACTGTTTTTT. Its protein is CASSVYGGDDNEKLFF.

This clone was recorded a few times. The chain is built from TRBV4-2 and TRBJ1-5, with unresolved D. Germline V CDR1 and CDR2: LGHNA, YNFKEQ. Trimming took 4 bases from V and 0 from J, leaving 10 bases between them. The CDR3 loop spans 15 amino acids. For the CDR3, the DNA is TGTGCCAGCAGCCGCGATTATTATAGCAATCAGCCCCAGCATTTT. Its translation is CASSRDYYSNQPQHF.

CDR3 loop: CASSQTSGFRSSYEQYF. CDR3 DNA sequence: TGTGCCAGCAGCCAGACTAGCGGGTTTCGCAGCTCCTACGAGCAGTACTTC. This sequence joins TRBV13 and TRBJ2-7, with 10 bases lining up with TRBD2. Germline V gene lookup returns CDR1 PRHDT and CDR2 FYEKMQ (reference sequence). The CDR3 covers 17 residues. The J segment lost 0 bases and the V segment lost 5 bases, leaving 10 bases of the junction unmatched.

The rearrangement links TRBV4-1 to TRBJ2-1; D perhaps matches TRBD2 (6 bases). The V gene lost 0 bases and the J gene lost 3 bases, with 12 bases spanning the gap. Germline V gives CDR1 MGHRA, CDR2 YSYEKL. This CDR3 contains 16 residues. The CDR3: CASSQDPGGDYNEQFF. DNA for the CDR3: TGCGCCAGCAGCCAAGATCCTGGCGGGGACTACAATGAGCAGTTCTTC.

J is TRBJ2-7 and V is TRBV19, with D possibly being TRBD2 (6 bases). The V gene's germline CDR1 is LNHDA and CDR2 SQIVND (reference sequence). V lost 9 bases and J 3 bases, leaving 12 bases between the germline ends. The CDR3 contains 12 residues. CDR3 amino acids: CASGGPHYEQYF. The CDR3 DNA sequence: TGTGCCAGCGGGGGTCCCCACTACGAGCAGTACTTC.

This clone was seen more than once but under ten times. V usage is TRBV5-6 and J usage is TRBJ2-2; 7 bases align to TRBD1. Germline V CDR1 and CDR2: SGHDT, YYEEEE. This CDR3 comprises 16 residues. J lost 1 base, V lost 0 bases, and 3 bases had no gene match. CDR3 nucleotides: TGTGCCAGCAGCTTGGGGACAGGCCAGAACACCGGGGAGCTGTTTTTT. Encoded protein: CASSLGTGQNTGELFF.

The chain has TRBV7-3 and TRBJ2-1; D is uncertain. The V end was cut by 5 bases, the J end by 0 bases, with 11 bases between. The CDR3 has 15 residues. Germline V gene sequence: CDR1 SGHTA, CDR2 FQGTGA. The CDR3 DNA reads TGTGCCAGCAGCCCCACCCCCAGCTCCTACAATGAGCAGTTCTTC. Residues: CASSPTPSSYNEQFF.

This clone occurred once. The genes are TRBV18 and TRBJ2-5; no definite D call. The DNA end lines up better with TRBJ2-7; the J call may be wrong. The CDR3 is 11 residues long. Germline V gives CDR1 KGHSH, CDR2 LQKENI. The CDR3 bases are TGTGCCAGCTCATCCGACTACGAGCAGTACTTC. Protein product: CASSSDYEQYF.

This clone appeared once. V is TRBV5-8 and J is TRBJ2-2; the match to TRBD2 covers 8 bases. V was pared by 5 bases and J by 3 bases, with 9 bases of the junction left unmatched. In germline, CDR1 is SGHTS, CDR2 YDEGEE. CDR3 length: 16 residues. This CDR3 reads CASRRTSSRYTGELFF. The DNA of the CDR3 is TGTGCCAGCAGAAGGACTAGCAGCCGATACACCGGGGAGCTGTTTTTT.

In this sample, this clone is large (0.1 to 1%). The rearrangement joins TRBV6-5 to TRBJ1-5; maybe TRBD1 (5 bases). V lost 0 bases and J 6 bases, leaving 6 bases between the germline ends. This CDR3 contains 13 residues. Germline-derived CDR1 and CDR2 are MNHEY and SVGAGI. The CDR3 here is CASSYSGVQPQHF. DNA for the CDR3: TGTGCCAGCAGTTACTCAGGGGTTCAGCCCCAGCATTTT.

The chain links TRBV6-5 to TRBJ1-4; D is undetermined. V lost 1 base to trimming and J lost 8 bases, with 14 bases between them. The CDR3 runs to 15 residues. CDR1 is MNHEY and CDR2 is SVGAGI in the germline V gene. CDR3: CASSYYRDLREKLFF. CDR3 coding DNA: TGTGCCAGCAGTTACTATAGAGACCTGAGGGAAAAACTGTTTTTT.

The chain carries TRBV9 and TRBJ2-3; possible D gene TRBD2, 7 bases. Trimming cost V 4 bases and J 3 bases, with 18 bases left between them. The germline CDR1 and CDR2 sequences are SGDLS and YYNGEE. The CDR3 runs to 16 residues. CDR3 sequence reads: CASSLRGGRGTDTQYF. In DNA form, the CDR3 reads TGTGCCAGCAGCCTGAGGGGGGGGAGAGGTACAGATACGCAGTATTTT. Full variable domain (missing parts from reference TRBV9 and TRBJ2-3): DSGVTQTPKHLITATGQRVTLRCSPRSGDLSVYWYQQSLDQGLQFLIQYYNGEERAKGNILERFSAQQFPDLHSELNLSSLELGDSALYFCASSLRGGRGTDTQYFGPGTRLTVL.

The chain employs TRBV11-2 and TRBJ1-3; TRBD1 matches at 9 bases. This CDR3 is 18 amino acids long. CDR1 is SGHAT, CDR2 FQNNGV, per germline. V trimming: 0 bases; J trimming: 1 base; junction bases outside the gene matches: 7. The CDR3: CASSLDPIGTGSGNTIYF. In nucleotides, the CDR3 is TGTGCCAGCAGCTTAGACCCCATTGGGACAGGGTCTGGAAACACCATATATTTT.

The CDR3: CASSLGGRFYGYTF. CDR3 coding DNA: TGTGCCAGCAGCTTAGGAGGCAGGTTCTATGGCTACACCTTC. The chain uses TRBV13 and TRBJ1-2; the D is unclear. V dropped 0 bases and J dropped 4 bases, with 9 bases sitting between them. The CDR3 contains 14 residues. Looked up from germline, CDR1 is PRHDT and CDR2 is FYEKMQ (reference sequence).

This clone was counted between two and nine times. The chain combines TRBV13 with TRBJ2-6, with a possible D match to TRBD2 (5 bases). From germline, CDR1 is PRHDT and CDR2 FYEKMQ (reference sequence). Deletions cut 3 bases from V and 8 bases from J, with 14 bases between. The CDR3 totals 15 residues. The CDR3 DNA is TGTGCCAGCAGCTTTTCGTTGAGGGAGACCAACGTCCTGACTTTC. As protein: CASSFSLRETNVLTF. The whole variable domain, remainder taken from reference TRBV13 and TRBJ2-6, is AAGVIQSPRHLIKEKRETATLKCYPIPRHDTVYWYQQGPGQDPQFLISFYEKMQSDKGSIPDRFSAQQFSDYHSELNMSSLELGDSALYFCASSFSLRETNVLTFGAGSRLTVL.